This T cell receptor beta chain was recovered during a study of blood T cell repertoires in COVID-19. Looking at the study overall: Acute and convalescent COVID-19 samples came from the United States, Italy and Spain.

From germline, CDR1 is MNHNY and CDR2 SVGAGI (reference sequence). Trimming at V came to 6 bases and at J to 3 bases, leaving 6 bases not matched to a gene. The CDR3 loop spans 14 amino acids. Original analysis: Amplification of reference gene primers was used by the study to estimate nucleated cell counts. Generated by immunoSEQ multiplex PCR, the TCRdb table keeps only in-frame clones and is missing some. Clonal size and the V and J genes are those of that table, whereas D and trimming came from the DNA. The table lists some 150,000 clones, about 89% of them singletons. This TCR was sampled from a man between 65 and 85 years old with acute or convalescent COVID-19. This chain joins TRBV6-6 and TRBJ2-7, with 9 nucleotides matching TRBD1. Specimen: peripheral blood. The CDR3 region has the DNA TGTGCCAGCAGGTCCGGGACAGGGTTCTACGAGCAGTACTTC. Translated: CASRSGTGFYEQYF.